The 13 T cell receptor beta chains reported below all come from one sample, sequenced in a study of human T cells and chemical hapten exposure. Time point denoted: patch test 2, 6 weeks after DPC sensitization. Treatment reported: therapeutic diphenylcyclopropenone sensitization with weekly scalp DPC. MiXCR, run by TCRdb on the RACE reads, gives a single entry per CDR3 protein. The profile shows 70,000 to 95,000 distinct CDR3 sequences, 6.6% of them singletons. Sequenced here: whole blood, sampled in connection with sensitization to the hapten diphenylcyclopropenone (DPC). The receptors come from a woman younger than 45 with alopecia areata. Some clones in this sample may be carry-over from other donors' samples.

In its sample, this clonotype was seen a few times. J is TRBJ1-1 and V is TRBV20-1, with TRBD1 identical over 8 bases. CDR1 and CDR2 from the germline V gene are DFQATT and SNEGSKA (reference sequence). The CDR3 extends over 13 amino acids. V was clipped by 6 bases and J by 9 bases; unmatched bases: 12. The CDR3, as DNA: TGCAGTGCATATGGGACAGGAGAAATTAAAGCTTTCTTT. Its translation: CSAYGTGEIKAFF.

This clonotype showed up just a few times. This chain connects TRBV21-1 to TRBJ2-3; the table's D call of TRBD1 was not tested on the DNA. TRBV21-1 has pseudogene status. The CDR3 has 14 residues. This chain's CDR3 is CASTIGEQSDTQYF. CDR3 sequence (DNA): TGTGCCAGCACCATAGGGGAACAAAGCGATACGCAGTATTTT.

At least ten counts were recorded for this clonotype. The chain is built from TRBV11-2 and TRBJ1-5; D is unresolved. The CDR3 runs to 13 residues. V was clipped by 5 bases and J by 7 bases, with 12 bases between them. Germline CDR1 is SGHAT and CDR2 is FQNNGV. The CDR3: CASSAQAGQPQHF. DNA of the CDR3: TGTGCCAGCAGCGCCCAAGCGGGCCAGCCCCAGCATTTT.

The chain's CDR3 is CASSLIGQDAFF. Here the CDR3 DNA reads TGTGCCAGCAGCCTAATAGGACAGGATGCTTTCTTT. V usage is TRBV12-3 or TRBV12-4 and J usage is TRBJ1-1; 7 bases line up with TRBD1. The V gene end was trimmed by 6 bases and the J gene end by 11 bases; junction bases not matched to a gene: 9. The CDR3 has 12 amino acids.

This clonotype occurred many times. The J gene is TRBJ1-1, the V gene TRBV2, with D maybe TRBD1 (5 bases). V was shortened by 5 bases and J by 4 bases, with 20 bases between the two germline ends. The CDR3 extends over 16 amino acids. Per the germline V gene, CDR1 is SNHLY and CDR2 is FYNNEI. CDR3 sequence: CASSSNGRERGTEAFF. The CDR3 bases are TGTGCCAGCAGTTCAAATGGCAGGGAGAGAGGCACTGAAGCTTTCTTT. Full variable domain (rest looked up from reference TRBV2 and TRBJ1-1): EPEVTQTPSHQVTQMGQEVILRCVPISNHLYFYWYRQILGQKVEFLVSFYNNEISEKSEIFDDQFSVERPDGSNFTLKIRSTKLEDSAMYFCASSSNGRERGTEAFFGQGTRLTVV.

This clonotype was detected once. This chain uses TRBV11-2 with TRBJ1-2; D is unclear. The CDR3 totals 13 residues. Germline CDR1 SGHAT, CDR2 FQNNGV. Between the trimmed V and J ends, which lost 1 base and 7 bases, there was a span of 10 bases. DNA for the CDR3: TGTGCCAGCAGCTTAGCAGAGGGTGGTGGCTACACCTTC. It encodes CASSLAEGGGYTF.

This clonotype was observed a few times. The chain carries TRBV7-3 and TRBJ1-1, with a weak D call TRBD1 (5 bases). This CDR3 comprises 14 residues. V lost 2 bases and J 3 bases, leaving 10 bases between the germline ends. Germline-derived CDR1 and CDR2 are SGHTA and FQGTGA. In nucleotides, the CDR3 is TGTGCCAGCAGCTTACAGGGAGGTGACACTGAAGCTTTCTTT. It is translated as CASSLQGGDTEAFF.

On this clonotype: An end of the junction does not agree with germline; a read error may underlie this. The chain couples TRBV12-3 or TRBV12-4 to TRBJ2-1; TRBD2 agrees at 11 bases. The CDR3 is 15 amino acids. The CDR3 protein is CASSLAGGIYNEQFF. CDR3 DNA: TGTGCCAGCAGTCTAGCGGGGGGAATTTACAATGAGCAGTTCTTC.

The table lists this clonotype with many counts. The V gene is TRBV11-2, the J gene TRBJ2-7; D is ambiguous. The CDR3 spans 12 residues. V was clipped by 1 base and J by 5 bases, with 6 bases between them. The germline V gene encodes CDR1 SGHAT and CDR2 FQNNGV. The DNA of the CDR3 is TGTGCCAGCAGCTTAGGGGCAAACGAGCAGTACTTC. It encodes CASSLGANEQYF.

V is TRBV7-9 and J is TRBJ1-6; 11 bases match TRBD1. CDR1 and CDR2 from the germline V gene are SEHNR and FQNEAQ (reference sequence). With 7 bases clipped from V and 0 bases from J, the junction kept 20 bases outside the gene matches. The CDR3 totals 22 residues. CDR3 DNA sequence: TGTGCCAGCACCCAGGCCCTCCGGGACAGGGGGACCAAGAGCTCCTATAATTCACCCCTCCACTTT. It encodes CASTQALRDRGTKSSYNSPLHF.

Many counts were recorded for this clonotype. The rearrangement links TRBV12-5 to TRBJ1-5; D not resolved. Germline V gene sequence: CDR1 LGHNT, CDR2 FRNRAP. This CDR3 spans 11 amino acids. V was shortened by 1 base and J by 9 bases, with 4 bases between the two germline ends. CDR3 nucleotides: TGTGCTAGTGGTTTGGAATCGCCCCAGCATTTT. Amino acid sequence: CASGLESPQHF.

This clonotype has more than one count but fewer than ten. This chain uses TRBV20-1 with TRBJ2-7, with 10 bases fitting TRBD2. There are 16 residues in the CDR3. Germline V CDR1 and CDR2: DFQATT, SNEGSKA (reference sequence). With 0 bases clipped from V and 3 bases from J, the junction kept 8 bases outside the gene matches. CDR3 sequence: CSARDPLAGDYYEQYF. The CDR3 DNA follows: TGCAGTGCTAGAGATCCGCTAGCGGGGGACTACTACGAGCAGTACTTC.

Ten or more counts support this clonotype. The chain links TRBV3-1 to TRBJ1-2; D unclear. V dropped 1 base and J dropped 3 bases, with 9 bases sitting between them. The CDR3 has 14 residues. In germline, CDR1 is LGHDT, CDR2 YNNKEL (reference sequence). Here the CDR3 reads CASSQGPVDYGYTF. The CDR3 region has the DNA TGTGCCAGCAGCCAAGGGCCAGTCGACTATGGCTACACCTTC.